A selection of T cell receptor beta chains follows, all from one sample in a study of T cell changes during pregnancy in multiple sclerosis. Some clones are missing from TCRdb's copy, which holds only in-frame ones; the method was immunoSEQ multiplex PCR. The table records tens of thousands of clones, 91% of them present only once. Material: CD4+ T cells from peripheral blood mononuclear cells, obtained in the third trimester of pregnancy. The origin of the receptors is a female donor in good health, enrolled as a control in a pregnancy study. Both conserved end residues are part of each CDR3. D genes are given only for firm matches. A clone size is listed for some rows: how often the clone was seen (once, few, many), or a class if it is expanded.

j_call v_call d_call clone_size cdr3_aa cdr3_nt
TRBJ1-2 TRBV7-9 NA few CASSLEGGTTGYTF TGTGCCAGCAGCTTAGAGGGGGGGACAACTGGCTACACCTTC
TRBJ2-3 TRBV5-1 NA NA CASSEGDSTDTQYF TGCGCCAGCAGCGAGGGGGATAGCACAGATACGCAGTATTTT
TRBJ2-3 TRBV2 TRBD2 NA CASSEASGSPPKRPYF TGTGCCAGCAGTGAAGCTAGCGGGAGCCCCCCGAAACGTCCGTATTTT
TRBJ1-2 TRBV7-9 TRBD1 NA CASSGQGASTNYGYTF TGTGCCAGCAGCGGGCAGGGGGCCTCAACTAACTATGGCTACACCTTC
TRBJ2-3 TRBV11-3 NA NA CASSLGYGADTQYF TGTGCCAGCAGCTTAGGTTACGGGGCAGATACGCAGTATTTT
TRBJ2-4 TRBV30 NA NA CAGDILLAKNIQYF TGTGCCGGGGACATTCTATTAGCCAAAAACATTCAGTACTTC
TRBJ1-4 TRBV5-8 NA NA CASSLPLGRNEKLFF TGTGCCAGCAGCCTCCCTTTGGGGCGTAATGAAAAACTGTTTTTT
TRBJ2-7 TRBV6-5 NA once CASSYSAGLGYEQYF TGTGCCAGCAGTTACTCGGCAGGGCTCGGCTACGAGCAGTACTTC
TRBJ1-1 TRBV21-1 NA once CASSKIGSPGGNTEAFF TGTGCCAGCAGCAAAATCGGGTCGCCAGGGGGGAACACTGAAGCTTTCTTT
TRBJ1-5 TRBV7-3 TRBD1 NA CASSSQGDQPQHF TGTGCCAGCAGCTCTCAGGGGGATCAGCCCCAGCATTTT
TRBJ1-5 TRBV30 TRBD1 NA CAWKGTGFGGSQHF TGTGCCTGGAAGGGGACAGGGTTTGGGGGCTCCCAGCATTTT
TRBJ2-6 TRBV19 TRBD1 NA CASRTGTGEPGANVLTF TGTGCCAGTAGAACCGGGACAGGGGAGCCTGGGGCCAACGTCCTGACTTTC
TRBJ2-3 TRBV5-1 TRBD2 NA CASSPQGLAGEGDTQYF TGCGCCAGCAGCCCCCAGGGACTAGCGGGGGAAGGAGATACGCAGTATTTT
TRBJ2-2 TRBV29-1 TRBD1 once CSVFGQGANTGELFF TGCAGCGTCTTCGGACAGGGCGCCAACACCGGGGAGCTGTTTTTT
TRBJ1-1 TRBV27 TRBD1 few CASSHGKGQVGKNTEAFF TGTGCCAGCAGTCACGGGAAGGGACAGGTGGGGAAAAACACTGAAGCTTTCTTT
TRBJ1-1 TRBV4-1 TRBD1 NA CASSPGTGRGTEAFF TGCGCCAGCAGCCCTGGGACAGGGAGGGGCACTGAAGCTTTCTTT
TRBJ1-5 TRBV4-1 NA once CASSQDPQGNQPQHF TGCGCCAGCAGCCAAGATCCACAAGGCAATCAGCCCCAGCATTTT
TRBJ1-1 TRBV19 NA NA CATQSLVNTEAFF TGTGCCACACAATCTCTGGTGAACACTGAAGCTTTCTTT
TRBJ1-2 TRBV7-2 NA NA CASSLVGGSGYTF TGTGCCAGCAGCTTAGTGGGGGGGTCCGGCTACACCTTC
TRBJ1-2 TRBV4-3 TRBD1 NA CASSQVTGGRGYTF TGCGCCAGCAGCCAAGTAACAGGGGGCAGGGGCTACACCTTC
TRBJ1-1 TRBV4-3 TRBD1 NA CASSQETGLGAFF TGCGCCAGCAGCCAAGAGACAGGGCTGGGAGCTTTCTTT
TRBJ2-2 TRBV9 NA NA CASSVSQFGGLFF TGTGCCAGCAGCGTATCTCAGTTCGGGGGGCTGTTTTTT
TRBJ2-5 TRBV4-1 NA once CASSQVPSVETQYF TGCGCCAGCAGCCAAGTCCCTAGCGTGGAGACCCAGTACTTC
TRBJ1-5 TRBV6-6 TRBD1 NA CASSYPTGGTQPQHF TGTGCCAGCAGTTATCCCACAGGGGGCACTCAGCCCCAGCATTTT
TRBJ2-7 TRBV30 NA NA CAWMRDSYEQYF TGTGCCTGGATGAGGGACTCCTATGAGCAGTACTTC
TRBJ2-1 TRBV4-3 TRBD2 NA CASSRTAGGPYNEQFF TGCGCCAGCAGCCGAACAGCGGGGGGGCCCTACAATGAGCAGTTCTTC
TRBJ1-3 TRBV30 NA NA CACPTGGSGNTIYF TGTGCCTGTCCTACCGGGGGGTCTGGAAACACCATATATTTT
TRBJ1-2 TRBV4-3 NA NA CASSQGPGESYGYTF TGCGCCAGCAGCCAAGGCCCAGGGGAATCTTATGGCTACACCTTC
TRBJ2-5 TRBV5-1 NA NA CASSLRVGETQYF TGCGCCAGCAGCCTCAGGGTTGGGGAGACCCAGTACTTC
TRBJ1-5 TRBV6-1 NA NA CASSEAGVQPQHF TGTGCCAGCAGTGAGGCGGGTGTACAGCCCCAGCATTTT
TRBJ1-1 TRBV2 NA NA CASMGSRRGANTEAFF TGTGCCAGCATGGGATCACGGAGGGGCGCGAACACTGAAGCTTTCTTT
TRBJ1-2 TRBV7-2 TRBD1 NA CASSSSSGTGEGGYTF TGTGCCAGCAGCTCATCTTCCGGGACAGGGGAGGGGGGCTACACCTTC
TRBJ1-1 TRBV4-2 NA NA CASSQERGRGTEAFF TGTGCCAGCAGCCAAGAGAGAGGCCGGGGCACTGAAGCTTTCTTT
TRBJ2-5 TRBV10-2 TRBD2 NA CASSRTSGVRETQYF TGCGCCAGCAGTCGCACTAGCGGGGTGAGGGAGACCCAGTACTTC
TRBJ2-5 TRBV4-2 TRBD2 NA CASSHDLWASGGAYQETQYF TGTGCCAGCAGCCATGACCTATGGGCTAGCGGGGGAGCTTACCAAGAGACCCAGTACTTC
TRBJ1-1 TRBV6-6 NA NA CASRQQGRGGTEAFF TGTGCCAGCAGACAACAGGGAAGAGGGGGCACTGAAGCTTTCTTT
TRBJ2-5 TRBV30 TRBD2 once CAWSVTSGAGTQYF TGTGCCTGGAGTGTAACTAGCGGCGCAGGGACCCAGTACTTC
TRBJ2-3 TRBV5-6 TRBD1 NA CASSFRDRSTDTQYF TGTGCCAGCAGCTTCCGGGACAGGAGCACAGATACGCAGTATTTT
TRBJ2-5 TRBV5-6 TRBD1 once CASSRYRGRWETQYF TGTGCCAGCAGCCGTTACAGGGGGCGATGGGAGACCCAGTACTTC
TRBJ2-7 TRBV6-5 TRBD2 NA CASSLTSGGTYEQYF TGTGCCAGCAGTCTAACTAGCGGGGGGACCTACGAGCAGTACTTC
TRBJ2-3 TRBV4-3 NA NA CASSHNRATDTQYF TGCGCCAGCAGCCACAACCGAGCTACAGATACGCAGTATTTT
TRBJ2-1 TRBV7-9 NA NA CASSRQSQANEQFF TGTGCCAGCAGCCGACAATCACAAGCAAATGAGCAGTTCTTC
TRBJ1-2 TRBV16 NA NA CASSQSGQFFRYGYTF TGTGCCAGCAGCCAATCCGGACAGTTCTTTAGGTATGGCTACACCTTC
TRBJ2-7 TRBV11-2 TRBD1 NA CASSLDRVEQYF TGTGCCAGCAGCCTGGACAGGGTCGAGCAGTACTTC
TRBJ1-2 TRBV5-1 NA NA CASSPSSNYGYTF TGCGCCAGCAGCCCCAGTTCTAACTATGGCTACACCTTC
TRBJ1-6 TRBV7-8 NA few CASSTNFDRPPLHF TGTGCCAGCAGCACTAACTTTGACAGGCCCCCACTCCACTTT
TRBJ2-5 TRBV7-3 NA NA CASSLTYGGQETQYF TGTGCCAGCAGCTTAACTTATGGCGGGCAAGAGACCCAGTACTTC
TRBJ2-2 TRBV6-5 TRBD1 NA CASRKQGDRELFF TGTGCCAGCAGGAAACAGGGGGACAGGGAGCTGTTTTTT
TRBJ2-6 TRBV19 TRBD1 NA CASSTRQGTGANVLTF TGTGCCAGTAGTACCCGACAGGGTACCGGGGCCAACGTCCTGACTTTC
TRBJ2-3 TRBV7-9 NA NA CASSFLRRIRGSTDTQYF TGTGCCAGCAGCTTTCTTCGTCGTATCCGAGGGAGCACAGATACGCAGTATTTT
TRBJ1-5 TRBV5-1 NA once CASSLGPPGTPGLGNQPQHF TGCGCCAGCAGCTTGGGCCCCCCAGGGACACCTGGTTTAGGCAATCAGCCCCAGCATTTT
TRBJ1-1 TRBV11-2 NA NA CASSLVQIPEAFF TGTGCCAGCAGCTTAGTACAGATTCCTGAAGCTTTCTTT
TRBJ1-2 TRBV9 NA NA CASSVDRTVNYGYTF TGTGCCAGCAGCGTAGACCGGACAGTAAACTATGGCTACACCTTC
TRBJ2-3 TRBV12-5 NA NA CASGPRTIFPDTQYF TGTGCTAGTGGCCCCCGGACAATTTTTCCAGATACGCAGTATTTT